Shown below are 15 T cell receptor beta chains from a single sample sequenced in a study of tumor-infiltrating lymphocytes in localized non-small cell lung cancer. Clones were read by immunoSEQ multiplex PCR, and TCRdb kept only the in-frame ones, dropping some. The table lists 17,000 or so clones, approximately 80% of them singletons. Sequenced: lung tumor tissue. The receptor source for this set is a human donor with non-small cell lung cancer.

The J gene is TRBJ1-5, the V gene TRBV28; D not resolved. V was pared by 3 bases and J by 0 bases, with 9 bases between. In germline, CDR1 is MDHEN, CDR2 SYDVKM. This CDR3 spans 15 amino acids. The DNA of the CDR3 is TGTGCCAGCAGTTTTTGGGGTGATAGCAATCAGCCCCAGCATTTT. Amino acids: CASSFWGDSNQPQHF.

V gene TRBV2 combines with J gene TRBJ2-5, with 10 bases that match TRBD2. The germline V gene has CDR1 SNHLY and CDR2 FYNNEI. There are 14 residues in the CDR3. The ends lost 5 bases at V and 5 bases at J; junction bases unmatched: 5. The CDR3 DNA reads as TGTGCCAGCAGTACTAGCGGGATAGTGGAGACCCAGTACTTC. Protein product: CASSTSGIVETQYF.

The rearrangement links TRBV28 to TRBJ1-1; no firm D call. The germline CDR1 and CDR2 sequences are MDHEN and SYDVKM. The V gene lost 6 bases and the J gene lost 5 bases, with 13 bases spanning the gap. The CDR3 length is 13 residues. DNA for the CDR3: TGTGCCAGCAGAACTACACTGAGGACTGAAGCTTTCTTT. As protein: CASRTTLRTEAFF. Full variable domain (missing parts from reference TRBV28 and TRBJ1-1): DVKVTQSSRYLVKRTGEKVFLECVQDMDHENMFWYRQDPGLGLRLIYFSYDVKMKEKGDIPEGYSVSREKKERFSLILESASTNQTSMYLCASRTTLRTEAFFGQGTRLTVV.

The chain joins TRBV28 to TRBJ2-7; the match to TRBD2 covers 9 bases. The CDR3 loop spans 16 amino acids. J lost 4 bases, V lost 8 bases, and 15 bases had no gene match. Germline V gene sequence: CDR1 MDHEN, CDR2 SYDVKM. The CDR3, as DNA: TGTGCCAGCCTCATCGAGCGGGAGGCTTTTGGATACGAGCAGTACTTC. The encoded protein is CASLIEREAFGYEQYF.

The chain couples TRBV9 to TRBJ2-3; 7 nucleotides match TRBD2. Germline values: CDR1 SGDLS, CDR2 YYNGEE. There are 16 residues in the CDR3. The ends lost 1 base at V and 0 bases at J; junction bases unmatched: 5. The CDR3 is CASSVREGSSTDTQYF. As DNA, the CDR3 is TGTGCCAGCAGCGTAAGGGAGGGGTCCAGCACAGATACGCAGTATTTT.

V is TRBV6-1 and J is TRBJ2-7; 9 bases match TRBD1. Germline CDR1 reads MNHNS; CDR2 reads SASEGT. The CDR3 runs to 13 residues. Trimming at V came to 7 bases and at J to 5 bases, leaving 6 bases not matched to a gene. In DNA, the CDR3 is TGTGCCAGCACCGGGACAGGGCTCCACGAGCAGTACTTC. The encoded protein is CASTGTGLHEQYF.

This clone was counted a few times. The chain uses TRBV11-3 and TRBJ2-1; the D gene is possibly TRBD1 (6 bases). Germline-derived CDR1 and CDR2 are SGHNT and YENEEA. The CDR3 totals 14 residues. With 1 base removed from V and 8 bases from J, the gap between germline ends came to 12 bases. Here the CDR3 DNA reads TGTGCCAGCAGCTTAGCCCACGAGGGGGATGAGCAGTTCTTC. Amino acid sequence: CASSLAHEGDEQFF. Full variable domain (outside the CDR3, taken from reference TRBV11-3 and TRBJ2-1): EAGVVQSPRYKIIEKKQPVAFWCNPISGHNTLYWYLQNLGQGPELLIRYENEEAVDDSQLPKDRFSAERLKGVDSTLKIQPAELGDSAVYLCASSLAHEGDEQFFGPGTRLTVL.

The chain has TRBV2 and TRBJ2-3; no clear D gene. The V gene lost 5 bases and the J gene lost 5 bases, with 8 bases spanning the gap. Germline CDR1 SNHLY, CDR2 FYNNEI. The CDR3 has 12 amino acids. The CDR3 protein is CASSLVLDTQYF. As DNA, the CDR3 is TGTGCCAGCAGTTTGGTATTAGATACGCAGTATTTT.

CDR3 loop: CASSLTDRPPGQYF. The CDR3 nucleotides are TGCGCCAGCAGCTTGACGGACAGACCACCGGGGCAGTATTTT. J is TRBJ2-3 and V is TRBV5-1; D might be TRBD1 (6 bases). Germline V gene lookup returns CDR1 SGHRS and CDR2 YFSETQ. The CDR3 runs to 14 residues. V was pared by 1 base and J by 11 bases, with 17 bases between.

The chain joins TRBV9 to TRBJ2-1; D unclear. This CDR3 contains 15 residues. Trimming cost V 0 bases and J 7 bases, with 14 bases left between them. Germline V gives CDR1 SGDLS, CDR2 YYNGEE. The CDR3 DNA is TGTGCCAGCAGCGTAGGAGGCGTAGCCCCGAATGAGCAGTTCTTC. This codes for CASSVGGVAPNEQFF. The complete variable domain, with remaining parts taken from reference TRBV9 and TRBJ2-1, reads DSGVTQTPKHLITATGQRVTLRCSPRSGDLSVYWYQQSLDQGLQFLIQYYNGEERAKGNILERFSAQQFPDLHSELNLSSLELGDSALYFCASSVGGVAPNEQFFGPGTRLTVL.

The chain couples TRBV19 to TRBJ1-5; D not certain. V was shortened by 1 base and J by 4 bases, with 11 bases between the two germline ends. There are 15 residues in the CDR3. Germline CDR1 reads LNHDA; CDR2 reads SQIVND (reference sequence). CDR3 loop: CASSIGWQLNQPQHF. In DNA form, the CDR3 reads TGTGCCAGTAGTATAGGTTGGCAGCTTAATCAGCCCCAGCATTTT.

The chain recombines TRBV19 with TRBJ2-1, with D unclear. This CDR3 comprises 16 residues. The germline CDR1 and CDR2 sequences are LNHDA and SQIVND (reference sequence). Trimming removed 1 base from V and 2 bases from J, with 12 bases in between. The CDR3 loop reads CASSIAVVDAYNEQFF. DNA of the CDR3: TGTGCCAGTAGTATAGCGGTTGTTGACGCCTACAATGAGCAGTTCTTC.

The chain is built from TRBV28 and TRBJ2-7; no clear D. Germline V gene lookup returns CDR1 MDHEN and CDR2 SYDVKM. The ends were cut back, 6 bases at V and 13 bases at J, with 19 bases in the middle. This CDR3 spans 12 amino acids. The CDR3 DNA reads as TGTGCCAGCAGGTTGGGTTTAAGCGCTTATTACTTC. The encoded protein is CASRLGLSAYYF.

This clone has a handful of counts. This rearrangement joins TRBV28 to TRBJ1-2; D not certain. CDR1 MDHEN and CDR2 SYDVKM come from the germline V gene. The ends were cut back, 4 bases at V and 4 bases at J, with 10 bases in the middle. The CDR3 is 13 residues long. The CDR3 sequence is CASSSRSGYGYTF. The CDR3 nucleotides read TGTGCCAGCAGTTCCCGGAGTGGCTATGGCTACACCTTC.

This chain links TRBV2 with TRBJ2-7; the D is unclear. Germline V gene sequence: CDR1 SNHLY, CDR2 FYNNEI. Trimming took off 1 base at V and 4 bases at J, with 11 bases between the two ends. This CDR3 is built from 14 residues. In nucleotides, the CDR3 is TGTGCCAGCAGTGAAGGGGTGACCCCTTACGAGCAGTACTTC. As protein: CASSEGVTPYEQYF.